This T cell receptor (beta chain) was found in a study of T cell repertoires in cytomegalovirus infection. TCRdb called the reads again in MiXCR, with one record for every CDR3 protein. The sample has fewer than 1,000,000 distinct CDR3 sequences; around 31% are singletons. With respect to this clonotype: Its cognate antigen is unknown.

Trimming took off 11 bases at V and 4 bases at J, with 17 bases between the two ends. The CDR3 spans 13 residues. Germline-derived CDR1 and CDR2 are MGHRA and YSYEKL. This chain uses TRBV4-1 with TRBJ1-1; D is perhaps TRBD1 (5 bases). The TCR originated in a human donor in good health (CMV status not recorded). Some clones in this sample may be carry-over from other donors' samples. The sample here was cultured CD8+ T cells from PBMCs, taken from culture after CMV antigen stimulation. CDR3 protein: CASREGTRTEAFF. The CDR3 bases are TGCGCCTCACGAGAGGGGACGCGCACTGAAGCTTTCTTT.